A single sample gave rise to the 3 T cell receptor beta chains below, sequenced in a study of response to subunit inactivated influenza vaccine (dated by TCRdb to 2017 to 2018). Libraries were built with RT-PCR. TCRdb shows the sequencer as Illumina HiSeq 2500. TCRdb reran the public reads through fastp at Q25 and MiXCR, keeping productive beta chains. Identical CDR3 protein sequences are pooled into one entry, listed with their most common genes and DNA. The table for this sample lists hundreds of thousands of distinct CDR3 sequences; 7.6% of them were counted only once. In total, the top ten clones hold roughly 13% of the sample. The sample consisted of PBMCs from blood, taken around 2 years after vaccination. These receptors originate from a man between 50 and 75 years old who received an inactivated influenza vaccine. Donor details come from another sample of the same person, matched by shared clones.

This clonotype occurred many times. The gene calls are TRBV6-1 and TRBJ1-6; possible D gene TRBD1, 5 bases. The CDR3 contains 16 residues. The germline gives CDR1 MNHNS, CDR2 SASEGT. V was pared by 2 bases and J by 7 bases, with 15 bases between. The CDR3 nucleotides read TGTGCCAGCAGTGAACGGTGGATCCAGGGAAATTCACCCCTCCACTTT. Translating gives CASSERWIQGNSPLHF.

This clonotype has at least ten counts. This chain joins TRBV5-1 and TRBJ2-2; possible D gene TRBD2, 5 bases. The CDR3 spans 15 residues. V lost 0 bases and J 5 bases, leaving 11 bases between the germline ends. Germline V gene data show CDR1 as SGHRS and CDR2 as YFSETQ. CDR3 DNA sequence: TGCGCCAGCAGCTTGGACCCGGGATTGACCGGGGAGCTGTTTTTT. Translation: CASSLDPGLTGELFF. Full variable domain (remainder filled in from reference TRBV5-1 and TRBJ2-2): KAGVTQTPRYLIKTRGQQVTLSCSPISGHRSVSWYQQTPGQGLQFLFEYFSETQRNKGNFPGRFSGRQFSNSRSEMNVSTLELGDSALYLCASSLDPGLTGELFFGEGSRLTVL.

This clonotype was counted only a few times. V is TRBV20-1 and J is TRBJ2-1, with D unclear. This CDR3 is built from 13 residues. Trimming stripped 6 bases from V and 6 bases from J, with 15 bases between. Germline V gives CDR1 DFQATT, CDR2 SNEGSKA (reference sequence). CDR3 nucleotides: TGCAGTGCATCCGGAACCCTGGCCAATGAGCAGTTCTTC. This sequence encodes CSASGTLANEQFF.